The 27 T cell receptor beta chains below all came from one sample that was sequenced in a study of blood T cells in healthy people across ages. A J-beta primer mix and a sample-barcoded 5' primer were used in a second PCR of roughly 7 to 12 cycles. TCRdb reprocessed the 5' RACE reads via MiXCR and lists one record per CDR3 protein. The sample includes under 800,000 distinct CDR3 sequences, around 21% of them seen just once. Sequenced material: blood. Receptors originate from a man aged 65-85 years in good health.

The table lists this clonotype with a few counts. The gene calls are TRBV7-9 and TRBJ2-5; 7 nucleotides align to TRBD2. V dropped 5 bases and J dropped 5; count of bases not matched to a gene: 20. This CDR3 is 18 amino acids long. Germline CDR1 is SEHNR and CDR2 is FQNEAQ (reference sequence). Here the CDR3 DNA reads TGTGCCAGCAGCCTGAGGACTAGTTCTTTGGCTTTGGAGGAGACCCAGTACTTC. This codes for CASSLRTSSLALEETQYF.

In DNA form, the CDR3 reads TGTGCCTGGAGTGTTAGTCTGACTAGCGGGTCGCACGAGCAGTACTTC. As protein: CAWSVSLTSGSHEQYF. The J gene is TRBJ2-7, the V gene TRBV30; 10 nucleotides line up with TRBD2. This CDR3 contains 16 residues. Germline-derived CDR1 and CDR2 are GTSNPN and SVGIG (reference sequence). Trimming at V came to 0 bases and at J to 5 bases, leaving 10 bases not matched to a gene.

This chain uses TRBV6-2 or TRBV6-3 with TRBJ2-5, with 7 bases that match TRBD2. The CDR3 runs to 13 residues. V lost 6 bases to trimming and J lost 5 bases; unmatched junction nucleotides: 6. The germline CDR1 and CDR2 sequences are MNHEY and SVGEGT. The CDR3 loop reads CASRSLAYETQYF. In DNA form, the CDR3 reads TGTGCCAGCAGATCACTAGCGTACGAGACCCAGTACTTC.

This clonotype was seen repeatedly, ten times or more. The rearrangement uses TRBV20-1 and TRBJ2-5; D might be TRBD2 (5 bases). CDR3 length equals 15 residues. V was clipped by 5 bases and J by 1 base, with 17 bases between them. Germline values: CDR1 DFQATT, CDR2 SNEGSKA (reference sequence). This CDR3 reads CSAPPSGGSQETQYF. The CDR3 DNA follows: TGCAGTGCTCCCCCCTCTGGTGGGAGCCAAGAGACCCAGTACTTC.

The chain employs TRBV25-1 and TRBJ1-4, with D hard to call. Between the trimmed V and J ends, which lost 3 bases and 5 bases, there was a span of 10 bases. CDR3 length: 14 amino acids. Looked up from germline, CDR1 is MGHDK and CDR2 is SYGVNS. The CDR3 coding sequence is TGTGCCAGCAGTGACCGGAGTTTCAATGAAAAACTGTTTTTT. This gives the protein CASSDRSFNEKLFF.

In its sample, this clonotype was seen many times. The CDR3 loop is CASTLGVTGELFF. The CDR3 DNA reads TGCGCCAGCACCCTCGGGGTCACCGGGGAGCTGTTTTTT. The chain combines TRBV5-1 with TRBJ2-2, with D possibly matching TRBD2 (5 bases). CDR3 length: 13 residues. The V and J ends lost 6 bases and 4 bases respectively, with 10 bases between them. Germline CDR1 reads SGHRS; CDR2 reads YFSETQ.

As DNA, the CDR3 is TGCGCCAGCAGCTTGGGGCTGTCAATGAACACTGAAGCTTTCTTT. Translation gives CASSLGLSMNTEAFF. V gene TRBV5-1 combines with J gene TRBJ1-1; D is unresolved. V was cut by 0 bases and J by 0 bases, with 9 bases left in between. The CDR3 length is 15 residues. Germline lookup yields CDR1 SGHRS and CDR2 YFSETQ.

The chain combines TRBV12-3 or TRBV12-4 with TRBJ2-1; 12 nucleotides match TRBD2. This CDR3 is built from 15 residues. J was trimmed by 8 bases and V by 7 bases; bases with no gene match: 9. CDR3 DNA sequence: TGTGCCAGCACCCTCAGGACTAGCGGGACCGATGAGCAGTTCTTC. This gives the protein CASTLRTSGTDEQFF.

The genes are TRBV10-3 and TRBJ2-3, with D hard to call. V lost 2 bases to trimming and J lost 0 bases, with 9 bases between them. Germline CDR1 reads ENHRY; CDR2 reads SYGVKD. This CDR3 contains 15 residues. This CDR3 is CAISEGFSSTDTQYF. In DNA, the CDR3 is TGTGCCATCAGTGAGGGATTCTCCAGCACAGATACGCAGTATTTT.

This clonotype was detected a few times. The rearrangement joins TRBV7-3 to TRBJ2-1; D may be TRBD2 (5 bases). Germline CDR1 reads SGHTA; CDR2 reads FQGTGA. With 5 bases removed from V and 0 bases from J, the gap between germline ends came to 11 bases. The CDR3 covers 15 residues. The CDR3 nucleotides read TGTGCCAGCAGCCGAGCGGCGAGCTCCTACAATGAGCAGTTCTTC. Translated, it gives CASSRAASSYNEQFF.

This clonotype was seen repeatedly, ten times or more. V gene TRBV2 combines with J gene TRBJ2-1, with TRBD2 matching over 11 bases. With 4 bases clipped from V and 9 bases from J, the junction kept 8 bases outside the gene matches. This CDR3 comprises 15 residues. The germline V gene encodes CDR1 SNHLY and CDR2 FYNNEI. CDR3 DNA sequence: TGTGCCAGCAGTGTTTTAACTAGCGGGAGTGGTGAGCAGTTCTTC. Translating it yields CASSVLTSGSGEQFF. The variable domain in full, with the rest retrieved from reference TRBV2 and TRBJ2-1, is EPEVTQTPSHQVTQMGQEVILRCVPISNHLYFYWYRQILGQKVEFLVSFYNNEISEKSEIFDDQFSVERPDGSNFTLKIRSTKLEDSAMYFCASSVLTSGSGEQFFGPGTRLTVL.

V gene TRBV9 combines with J gene TRBJ2-1, with 11 nucleotides matching TRBD2. Germline V lookup: CDR1 SGDLS, CDR2 YYNGEE. V dropped 0 bases and J dropped 2; count of bases not matched to a gene: 13. There are 20 residues in the CDR3. The CDR3 DNA sequence: TGTGCCAGCAGCGTAGCTCCGCGACTAGCGGGATTAAACACCTACAATGAGCAGTTCTTC. Encoded protein: CASSVAPRLAGLNTYNEQFF.

This clonotype was seen a handful of times. The V gene is TRBV7-9, the J gene TRBJ2-1, with D uncertain. CDR1 is SEHNR, CDR2 FQNEAQ, per germline (reference sequence). The V end was cut by 4 bases, the J end by 7 bases, with 14 bases between. The CDR3 contains 14 residues. The CDR3 sequence is CASSSPWVMNEQFF. The CDR3 region has the DNA TGTGCCAGCAGCTCCCCTTGGGTGATGAATGAGCAGTTCTTC.

There are many counts of this clonotype. This chain links TRBV3-1 with TRBJ2-1, with 11 bases matching TRBD2. From germline, CDR1 is LGHDT and CDR2 YNNKEL (reference sequence). V gave up 4 bases and J gave up 7 bases; unmatched junction bases: 9. The CDR3 loop spans 16 amino acids. CDR3 nucleotide sequence: TGTGCCAGCAGCCTTTCAGGGGGGACTAGCGGTAATGAGCAGTTCTTC. Translation gives CASSLSGGTSGNEQFF.

This clonotype was recorded a few times. The rearrangement links TRBV5-5 to TRBJ2-5; 9 bases match TRBD1. The DNA end lines up better with TRBJ2-7; the J call may be wrong. The CDR3 is 14 residues long. From germline, CDR1 is SGHKS and CDR2 YYEKEE (reference sequence). The CDR3 DNA sequence: TGTGCCAGCAGCCCCTGGACAGGGGAGTACGAGCAGTACTTC. Residues: CASSPWTGEYEQYF.

The chain links TRBV15 to TRBJ1-3; D uncertain. CDR1 is LNHNV, CDR2 YYDKDF, per germline (reference sequence). V lost 1 base and J 4 bases, leaving 14 bases between the germline ends. The CDR3 spans 16 residues. The CDR3 reads CATSRGGGSPGNTIYF. The CDR3 DNA reads TGTGCCACCAGCAGAGGCGGAGGGAGTCCCGGAAACACCATATATTTT.

V and J are TRBV3-1 and TRBJ2-1; D is ambiguous. Germline V lookup: CDR1 LGHDT, CDR2 YNNKEL (reference sequence). The CDR3 spans 15 residues. The ends were cut back, 1 base at V and 7 bases at J, with 14 bases in the middle. CDR3 sequence: CASSQGSSVTNEQFF. The CDR3 DNA is TGTGCCAGCAGCCAAGGGAGTAGTGTAACAAATGAGCAGTTCTTC.

This clonotype was seen only a few times. The chain joins TRBV28 to TRBJ2-1; 8 nucleotides align to TRBD1. V shed 6 bases, J shed 9 bases, and the junction held 10 bases outside the gene matches. CDR1 and CDR2 from the germline V gene are MDHEN and SYDVKM. This CDR3 comprises 14 residues. The CDR3 DNA sequence: TGTGCCAGCAGCCAAGGACAGGGACAGGCTGAGCAGTTCTTC. It encodes CASSQGQGQAEQFF.

This clonotype occurred a few times. A junction end diverges from the germline sequence, so it may reflect a read error. V and J are TRBV20-1 and TRBJ2-1; 10 positions match TRBD2. The CDR3 sequence is 15 residues long. Germline values: CDR1 DFQATT, CDR2 SNEGSKA (reference sequence). CDR3 amino acids: CSARVPSGRSNERFF. The CDR3 DNA is TGCAGTGCTAGAGTTCCTAGCGGGAGAAGCAATGAGCGGTTCTTC.

This clonotype has just a few counts. It is likely a read error, because the conserved phenylalanine at the end of the CDR3 is missing. The chain is built from TRBV7-8 and TRBJ2-6; possible D gene TRBD2, 5 bases. The CDR3 consists of 18 residues. V dropped 4 bases and J dropped 2 bases, with 18 bases sitting between them. The germline V gene has CDR1 SGHVS and CDR2 FQNEAQ. For the CDR3, the DNA is TGTGCCAGCAGCTCGGACGGGAAAGCTAGACCTGGGGCCAACGTCCTGACTTCC. It specifies CASSSDGKARPGANVLTS.

This clonotype came up a few times. The genes are TRBV6-5 and TRBJ2-2; unclear D gene. Per the germline V gene, CDR1 is MNHEY and CDR2 is SVGAGI. Between the trimmed V and J ends, which lost 4 bases and 5 bases, there was a span of 8 bases. This CDR3 has 13 amino acids. In nucleotides, the CDR3 is TGTGCCAGCAGTTTAACCCCGACCGGGGAGCTGTTTTTT. The encoded protein is CASSLTPTGELFF.

The chain recombines TRBV23-1 with TRBJ1-6; 7 nucleotides agree with TRBD1. TRBV23-1 is given ORF status, its function remaining uncertain. CDR3 length: 19 residues. Trimming removed 6 bases from V and 0 bases from J; junction bases left unmatched: 14. CDR3 sequence (DNA): TGCGCCAGCAGCCCAAGGGACAGCAGAATTTACTCCTATAATTCACCCCTCCACTTT. Its protein product is CASSPRDSRIYSYNSPLHF.

This clonotype has only a few counts. V gene TRBV6-1 combines with J gene TRBJ2-6; 8 positions match TRBD1. CDR3 length equals 16 residues. Germline V gene lookup returns CDR1 MNHNS and CDR2 SASEGT. Trimming removed 6 bases from V and 0 bases from J; junction bases left unmatched: 4. The CDR3 sequence is CASRTGALSGANVLTF. In nucleotides, the CDR3 is TGTGCCAGCAGGACAGGGGCCCTCTCTGGGGCCAACGTCCTGACTTTC.

This clonotype was observed a handful of times. J is TRBJ2-5 and V is TRBV5-6; TRBD1 or TRBD2 may be the D gene (5 bases each). The end of the DNA aligns better with TRBJ2-7, so the J call may be wrong. The CDR3 covers 13 residues. Germline values: CDR1 SGHDT, CDR2 YYEEEE. The CDR3 DNA follows: TGTGCCAGCAGCTTGGGTATGGGGGACGAGCAGTACTTC. Residues: CASSLGMGDEQYF.

J is TRBJ2-6 and V is TRBV15; 10 nucleotides line up with TRBD1. This CDR3 contains 17 residues. Per germline, CDR1 LNHNV and CDR2 YYDKDF (reference sequence). J was trimmed by 3 bases and V by 4 bases; bases with no gene match: 6. CDR3 sequence (DNA): TGTGCCACCAGCAAGGGACAGGGGCTTAATGGGGCCAACGTCCTGACTTTC. Translated, it gives CATSKGQGLNGANVLTF.

Here the CDR3 DNA reads TGTGCCACCAGCAGGGTTACGCTGGGGGCCTCCTACAATGAGCAGTTCTTC. Protein: CATSRVTLGASYNEQFF. The genes are TRBV15 and TRBJ2-1, with a weak D call TRBD1 (6 bases). CDR3 length: 17 residues. CDR1 is LNHNV, CDR2 YYDKDF, per germline (reference sequence). The V end lost 3 bases, the J end lost 0 bases, and 15 bases lay between the germline ends.

The V call is TRBV20-1, the J call TRBJ1-6; 9 bases are shared with TRBD1. This CDR3 comprises 14 residues. After removal of 6 bases from V and 6 bases from J, the junction contained 6 bases not matched to a gene. From germline, CDR1 is DFQATT and CDR2 SNEGSKA (reference sequence). This CDR3 is CSAPGQGSNSPLHF. CDR3 sequence (DNA): TGCAGTGCGCCGGGACAGGGCTCTAATTCACCCCTCCACTTT.